This T cell receptor beta chain was captured in a study of blood T cell repertoires in COVID-19. Study at large: T cells, B-cell-depleted T cells, or PBMCs supplied cDNA or gDNA.

Enrolled through a virtual design, the participants were between about 18 and 89 years of age and came from 24 US areas. A case of COVID-19 had been met by exposed participants within 2 weeks before study entry. Assay used: immunoSEQ multiplex PCR; TCRdb lists only in-frame clones, some missing. The table has some 340,000 clones, 90% to 95% seen once. Looked up from germline, CDR1 is MNHEY and CDR2 is SMNVEV (reference sequence). Trimming shortened V by 6 bases and J by 2 bases, and 8 bases separated the two germline ends. This CDR3 is built from 12 residues. This clonotype originated in a woman aged 25-40 years who had been exposed to COVID-19. Sequencing was done on a sample of PBMCs or T cells enriched from blood (not recorded which). This sequence joins TRBV27 and TRBJ2-7, with D unclear. The CDR3 reads CASSRPPYEQYF. The CDR3 DNA reads TGTGCCAGCAGCAGGCCTCCCTACGAGCAGTACTTC.